This T cell receptor delta chain was identified during a study of gamma-delta chains in newborns, infants, children. Turning to the study itself: Microbial exposure reportedly drives polyclonal innate γδ T cell expansion after birth.

The V and J ends lost 2 bases and 5 bases, in that order; junction bases with no gene match: 3. The germline gives CDR1 GEAIGNYY, CDR2 EKD. There are 14 residues in the CDR3. TCRdb re-called the reads using CATT. The data hold approximately 6,900 delta-chain clones, with over 2% observed a single time. In its sample, this clone is medium-sized (0.01 to 0.1%). A much larger clone lies a single base off, so this may be a read error. The V call is TRDV2, the J call TRDJ2; 8 bases are shared with TRDD3. This receptor was taken from a child who was a newborn, infant or young child, either healthy, febrile or measles-vaccinated (not recorded which). The source material was blood. The CDR3 nucleotides are TGTGCCTGTGACATACTGGGGGCTACAGCACAACTCTTCTTT. It is translated as CACDILGATAQLFF.